This TCR beta chain was observed in a study of T cell responses to AZD1222 COVID-19 vaccine. Points from the study as a whole: Spike-wide coverage was observed for vaccine-associated CD4 TCRs, with dominant responses at 160-218 and 743-854.

Note on this clone: Its specificity is unknown.

Assay: immunoSEQ multiplex PCR; the TCRdb copy retains only in-frame clones and omits some. The sample has 110,000 or so clones; about 91% are singletons. The germline V gene has CDR1 SEHNR and CDR2 FQNEAQ (reference sequence). This CDR3 has 13 residues. Trimming took 8 bases from V and 3 from J, leaving 13 bases between them. The receptor's source is an adult who received the AZD1222 COVID-19 vaccine. The sequences come from peripheral blood, collected 28 days after the second AZD1222 dose. This chain joins TRBV7-9 and TRBJ2-5, with a weak D call TRBD2 (5 bases). Here the CDR3 DNA reads TGTGCCAGCTGTCAGGACGGGGAAGAGACCCAGTACTTC. It is translated as CASCQDGEETQYF.